The TCR beta chain described here comes from a study of tumor-infiltrating lymphocytes in glioblastoma multiforme. Regarding this clonotype: Its antigen is still unknown.

General study findings and limits: Only one glioblastoma patient had TCR and mutation analysis.

TCRB libraries came from RNA via three nested multiplex PCR rounds. Input was roughly 0.54 ug total RNA, reverse-transcribed with a C-beta primer. TCRdb reprocessed the multiplex PCR reads with MiXCR, giving one entry per CDR3 protein. The sample shows 20,000 or so distinct CDR3 sequences, 60% to 80% of them seen only once. Trimming shortened V by 4 bases and J by 7 bases, and 13 bases separated the two germline ends. Germline V CDR1 and CDR2: SGHNT, YENEEA. This CDR3 comprises 13 residues. The chain links TRBV11-3 to TRBJ1-1; D ambiguous. Sequenced material: peripheral blood. This clonotype was obtained from a male donor with glioblastoma. The CDR3 sequence: CASSSSTTNEAFF. CDR3 DNA sequence: TGTGCCAGCAGCTCTTCCACGACTAATGAAGCTTTCTTT.